This entry features one TCR beta chain sequence. Its antigen is as yet unknown. The CDR3 spans 15 residues. V lost 3 bases to trimming and J lost 1 base; unmatched junction nucleotides: 5. Looked up from germline, CDR1 is KGHSH and CDR2 is LQKENI. The data originate from a study of OX40 agonist ivuxolimab in advanced cancers. Study-wide findings and caveats: By week 6 at 0.1 to 3.0 mg/kg, blood CD4+ and CD8+ T cells had expanded clonally.

Profiling relied on immunoSEQ multiplex PCR, and the TCRdb table lists in-frame clones only, not all of them. The sample has about 110,000 clones; about 91% are singletons. The chain uses TRBV18 and TRBJ1-1; 7 positions agree with TRBD1. The input for sequencing was CD4+ or CD8+ T cells sorted from blood, taken in a trial of the OX40 agonist ivuxolimab. This clonotype was obtained from an adult with an advanced solid tumor such as melanoma, head and neck, liver or kidney cancer. This chain's CDR3 is CASSPQTGENTEAFF. The CDR3 DNA is TGTGCCAGCTCACCCCAAACAGGGGAGAACACTGAAGCTTTCTTT. The full variable domain, completed using reference TRBV18 and TRBJ1-1, is NAGVMQNPRHLVRRRGQEARLRCSPMKGHSHVYWYRQLPEEGLKFMVYLQKENIIDESGMPKERFSAEFPKEGPSILRIQQVVRGDSAAYFCASSPQTGENTEAFFGQGTRLTVV.